This is a list of T cell receptor beta chains from one sample in a study of CD8+ T cells in alopecia areata. Data came from immunoSEQ multiplex PCR; TCRdb stores just in-frame clones and leaves some out. The sample lists over 100,000 clones; around 53% were seen once. This material consisted of CD8+ T cells sorted from blood, taken at week 24, from a patient treated with tofacitinib. The source is a human donor with alopecia areata. CDR3s include the opening cysteine and the closing phenylalanine or tryptophan. A D gene is named only where the DNA matches it firmly. Clone size is shown for a subset of rows, as once, few, many or a class of expanded clone.

V gene	D gene	J gene	clone size	CDR3 DNA	CDR3 protein
TRBV9	TRBD1	TRBJ1-2	once	TGTGCCAGCAGCGTAGTGGGGACAGAAACTAACTATGGCTACACCTTC	CASSVVGTETNYGYTF
TRBV27	-	TRBJ2-7	-	TGTGCCAGCAGTTTAGGGGGCAGCTACGAGCAGTACTTC	CASSLGGSYEQYF
TRBV9	-	TRBJ1-2	few	TGTGCCAGCAGTGAAGGGTCCCACTATGGCTACACCTTC	CASSEGSHYGYTF
TRBV18	-	TRBJ1-1	-	TGTGCCAGCTCACCTGACAGACTTTACACTGAAGCTTTCTTT	CASSPDRLYTEAFF
TRBV6-5	-	TRBJ2-5	-	TGTGCCAGCAATTCGGGGGAGACCCAGTACTTC	CASNSGETQYF
TRBV30	TRBD1	TRBJ1-1	few	TGTGCCTGGAGGGCTGACAGGGGCACTGAAGCTTTCTTT	CAWRADRGTEAFF
TRBV27	-	TRBJ2-2	few	TGTGCCAGCAGTTACATCCCGGATAGGGGGATGACCGGGGAGCTGTTTTTT	CASSYIPDRGMTGELFF
TRBV2	-	TRBJ2-1	-	TGTGCCAGCAGTGCCGGGACCCATGGGGTCAATGAGCAGTTCTTC	CASSAGTHGVNEQFF
TRBV10-3	-	TRBJ1-5	-	TGTGCCATCAGGGAGGGTGAGGGCCAGCCCCAGCATTTT	CAIREGEGQPQHF
TRBV7-6	-	TRBJ2-7	few	TGTGCCAGCAGCTCGGACGTCGGGCAGTACTTC	CASSSDVGQYF
TRBV23-1	-	TRBJ1-5	few	TGCGCCAGCAGTCAATCCGCACAATATAGCAATCAGCCCCAGCATTTT	CASSQSAQYSNQPQHF
TRBV27	TRBD2	TRBJ2-1	-	TGTGCCAGCAGTTTAGTCGCTGGGACTAGCTCCCACAATGAGCAGTTCTTC	CASSLVAGTSSHNEQFF
TRBV9	-	TRBJ2-1	-	TGTGCCAGCAGCCCCCGTGCCTTCGGGGGGCAGCAGTTCTTC	CASSPRAFGGQQFF
TRBV5-1	-	TRBJ2-7	-	TGCGCCAGCAGCCCTACATCCTACGAGCAGTACTTC	CASSPTSYEQYF
TRBV10-3	-	TRBJ1-2	-	TGTGCCATCAGCCCTCCCAAGGGCCATGGCTACACCTTC	CAISPPKGHGYTF
TRBV6-1	TRBD2	TRBJ2-3	-	TGTGCCAGCATGCTAGCGGTCCTCACAGATACGCAGTATTTT	CASMLAVLTDTQYF
TRBV27	-	TRBJ1-2	-	TGTGCCAGCAGGACTGATGCGGGGGAATATGGCTACACCTTC	CASRTDAGEYGYTF
TRBV9	-	TRBJ2-3	few	TGTGCCAGCAGCGGAGAGCGGACTAGCACAGATACGCAGTATTTT	CASSGERTSTDTQYF
TRBV23-1	-	TRBJ2-5	-	TGCGCCAGCAGTCAATCGCAAGCCCAAGAGACCCAGTACTTC	CASSQSQAQETQYF
TRBV27	-	TRBJ2-7	-	TGTGCCAGCAGTTTAGGGTACGAGCAGTACTTC	CASSLGYEQYF
TRBV15	-	TRBJ2-4	-	TGTGCCACCAGCCCGTACAGGGTGTCCAAAAACATTCAGTACTTC	CATSPYRVSKNIQYF
TRBV13	TRBD2	TRBJ2-3	few	TGTGCCAGCAGCACGGGACTAGCGGGGGGCACAGATACGCAGTATTTT	CASSTGLAGGTDTQYF
TRBV11-2	TRBD1	TRBJ1-2	few	TGTGCCAGCAGCCTCGGACAGGGAGGAGGCTACACCTTC	CASSLGQGGGYTF
TRBV5-1	-	TRBJ1-3	once	TGCGCCAGCAGCTTGTCCAGGGATGCAAACACCATATATTTT	CASSLSRDANTIYF
TRBV29-1	TRBD2	TRBJ2-3	few	TGCAGCGTTGAAGATCCCCGGGAGGAGGATACGCAGTATTTT	CSVEDPREEDTQYF
TRBV29-1	-	TRBJ1-2	-	TGCAGCGTTGGATCAGGGTCCCTCGATGGCTACACCTTC	CSVGSGSLDGYTF
TRBV27	-	TRBJ1-5	-	TGTGCCAGCAGTTTGTGGGGTATGGATCAGCCCCAGCATTTT	CASSLWGMDQPQHF
TRBV7-9	-	TRBJ2-4	few	TGTGCCAGCAGCTCTAACCGGGAGCGTCAGTACTTC	CASSSNRERQYF
TRBV19	TRBD1	TRBJ2-1	-	TGTGCCAGTAGTGTCACAGGGGATCATGAGCAGTTCTTC	CASSVTGDHEQFF
TRBV29-1	-	TRBJ2-7	-	TGCAGCGTTGAAGATCCCGGGACTGAGCCGGGGGAGCAGTACTTC	CSVEDPGTEPGEQYF
TRBV7-9	TRBD1	TRBJ2-7	-	TGTGCCAGCAGCTTAGGGGTGACAGGGGGTTCCTACGAGCAGTACTTC	CASSLGVTGGSYEQYF
TRBV7-9	TRBD1	TRBJ1-2	-	TGTGCCAGCAGCGCCGTCCGGACAGGGAAGAACTATGGCTACACCTTC	CASSAVRTGKNYGYTF
TRBV6-4	-	TRBJ2-1	-	TGTGCCAGCAGCCCCCAGGCTGATGAGCAGTTCTTC	CASSPQADEQFF
TRBV7-2	TRBD2	TRBJ2-7	few	TGTGCCAGCAGCGTCACTAGCGGGGGCTCCTACGAGCAGTACTTC	CASSVTSGGSYEQYF
TRBV11-1	-	TRBJ2-1	-	TGTGCCAGCAGCGGCACTAGGGCTTATGAGCAGTTCTTC	CASSGTRAYEQFF
TRBV6-5	-	TRBJ2-5	-	TGTGCCAGCAGTTACTCGGCTGGAGTGACCCAGTACTTC	CASSYSAGVTQYF
TRBV9	TRBD1	TRBJ2-5	-	TGTGCCAGCAGCGTAGCAATCCCAACAGGGGGCGATGGGACCCAGTACTTC	CASSVAIPTGGDGTQYF
TRBV10-3	-	TRBJ1-4	once	TGTGCCATCAGTGAGGACACACTTAATGAAAAACTGTTTTTT	CAISEDTLNEKLFF
TRBV7-8	TRBD2	TRBJ2-3	-	TGTGCCAGCAGCCCAAGCGGGGGGATGCAGTATTTT	CASSPSGGMQYF
TRBV7-9	TRBD1	TRBJ2-1	-	TGTGCCAGCAGCTTGACAGGGGGCTTAAATGAGCAGTTCTTC	CASSLTGGLNEQFF
TRBV7-9	-	TRBJ2-1	-	TGTGCCAGCAGCTCACAGGTGAATGAGCAGTTCTTC	CASSSQVNEQFF
TRBV10-1	TRBD2	TRBJ2-1	-	TGCGCCAGCAGTGAGGGTTCTAGCGGGGAATCCTCCTACAATGAGCAGTTCTTC	CASSEGSSGESSYNEQFF